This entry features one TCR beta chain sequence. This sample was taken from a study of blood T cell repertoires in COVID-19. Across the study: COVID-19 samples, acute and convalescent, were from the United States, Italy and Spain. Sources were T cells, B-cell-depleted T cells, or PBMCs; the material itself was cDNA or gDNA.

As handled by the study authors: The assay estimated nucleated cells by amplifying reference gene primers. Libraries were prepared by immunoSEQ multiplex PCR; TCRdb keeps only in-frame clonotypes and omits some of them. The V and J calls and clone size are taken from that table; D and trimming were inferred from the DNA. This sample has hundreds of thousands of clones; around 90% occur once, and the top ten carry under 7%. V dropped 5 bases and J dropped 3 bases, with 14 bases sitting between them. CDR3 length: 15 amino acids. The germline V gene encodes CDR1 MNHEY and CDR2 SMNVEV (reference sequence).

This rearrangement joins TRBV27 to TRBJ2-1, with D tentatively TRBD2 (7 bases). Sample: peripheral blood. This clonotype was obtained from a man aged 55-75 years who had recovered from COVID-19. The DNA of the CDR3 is TGTGCCAGCAGTCGGGGGGCGGGGAACTACAATGAGCAGTTCTTC. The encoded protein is CASSRGAGNYNEQFF.